This T cell receptor beta chain was captured in a study of blood T cell repertoires in COVID-19. Overall study context: From the United States, Italy and Spain came samples of acute and convalescent COVID-19.

Sequencing used immunoSEQ multiplex PCR; TCRdb keeps in-frame clones, though not all of them. The sample gives hundreds of thousands of clones, about 90% of which show up once; about 4.5% is in the top ten. This receptor was obtained from a woman between 18 and 29 years old with acute COVID-19. Sequencing was done on a sample of PBMCs or T cells enriched from blood (not recorded which).

The CDR3 protein is CASSLSGALATEAFF. In nucleotides, the CDR3 is TGTGCCAGCAGCTTGTCTGGGGCCCTGGCCACTGAAGCTTTCTTT. The J gene is TRBJ1-1, the V gene TRBV5-5; possibly TRBD1 for D (5 bases). This CDR3 has 15 residues. Germline CDR1 reads SGHKS; CDR2 reads YYEKEE (reference sequence). The V end was cut by 1 base, the J end by 4 bases, with 14 bases between.